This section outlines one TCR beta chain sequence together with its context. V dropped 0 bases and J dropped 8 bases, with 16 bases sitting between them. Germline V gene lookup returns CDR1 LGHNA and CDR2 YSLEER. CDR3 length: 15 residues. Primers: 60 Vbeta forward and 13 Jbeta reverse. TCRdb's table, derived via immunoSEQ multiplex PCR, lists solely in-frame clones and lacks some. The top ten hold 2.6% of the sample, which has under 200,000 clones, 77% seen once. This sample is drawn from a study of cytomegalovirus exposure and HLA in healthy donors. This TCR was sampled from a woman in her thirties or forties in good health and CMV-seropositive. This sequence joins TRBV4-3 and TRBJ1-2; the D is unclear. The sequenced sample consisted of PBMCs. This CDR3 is CASSQDRNRVGGYTF. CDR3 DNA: TGCGCCAGCAGCCAAGATCGAAACAGAGTGGGCGGCTACACCTTC.